These 30 T cell receptor beta chains were sequenced from one sample in a study of CD8+ T cells in alopecia areata. Reverse transcription of extracted RNA yielded cDNA, which provided the sequencing template. Only in-frame clones appear in the TCRdb table, and some are missing; sequencing was by immunoSEQ multiplex PCR. The sample lists roughly 190,000 clones, roughly three fifths occurring once. The treatment denotes: oral pan-JAK inhibitor, 5-10 mg twice daily. Sample: CD4+ T cells sorted from blood, taken around week 49, from a patient treated with tofacitinib. Source of these receptors: a human donor with alopecia areata.

The genes are TRBV25-1 and TRBJ2-5, with D possibly TRBD1 on 6 matching bases. Germline lookup yields CDR1 MGHDK and CDR2 SYGVNS. Trimming cost V 4 bases and J 3 bases, with 18 bases left between them. The CDR3 spans 16 residues. The chain's CDR3 is CASSAGQIGLKETQYF. The CDR3, as DNA: TGTGCCAGCAGTGCGGGACAAATTGGGCTAAAAGAGACCCAGTACTTC.

This clone has just a few counts. This chain links TRBV5-1 with TRBJ1-2; 8 nucleotides align to TRBD1. Germline CDR1 and CDR2: SGHRS and YFSETQ. Unmatched junction bases numbered 5, after V lost 0 bases and J lost 7 bases. This CDR3 contains 14 residues. CDR3 sequence (DNA): TGCGCCAGCAGCTTGGCCGGGACAGGCGGTGGCTACACCTTC. It codes for CASSLAGTGGGYTF.

V and J are TRBV7-8 and TRBJ2-5, with 7 bases matching TRBD2. Germline V gene lookup returns CDR1 SGHVS and CDR2 FQNEAQ. This CDR3 comprises 18 residues. Germline trimming cut 5 bases from V and 5 bases from J; bases unmatched to any gene: 20. The CDR3 DNA reads TGTGCCAGCAGCCTGACTTCCTCCTTGGGACTAACTTCGGAGACCCAGTACTTC. It specifies CASSLTSSLGLTSETQYF.

This rearrangement joins TRBV25-1 to TRBJ1-1; D is uncertain. CDR3 length equals 13 residues. The V end lost 2 bases, the J end lost 5 bases, and 9 bases lay between the germline ends. Germline CDR1 reads MGHDK; CDR2 reads SYGVNS. In DNA form, the CDR3 reads TGTGCCAGCAGTGAAGACTTTCGTACTGAAGCTTTCTTT. Its translation is CASSEDFRTEAFF. Looking up the rest from reference TRBV25-1 and TRBJ1-1 gives the full variable domain: EADIYQTPRYLVIGTGKKITLECSQTMGHDKMYWYQQDPGMELHLIHYSYGVNSTEKGDLSSESTVSRIRTEHFPLTLESARPSHTSQYLCASSEDFRTEAFFGQGTRLTVV.

The V and J genes are TRBV30 and TRBJ1-1; a possible D gene is TRBD1 (6 bases). The germline V gene has CDR1 GTSNPN and CDR2 SVGIG (reference sequence). V lost 5 bases to trimming and J lost 9 bases, with 19 bases between them. The CDR3 runs 13 residues. The CDR3 sequence: CAWRFRDKGQAFF. The CDR3 DNA reads as TGTGCCTGGCGATTCCGGGACAAGGGGCAAGCTTTCTTT.

The rearrangement joins TRBV29-1 to TRBJ1-2; maybe TRBD1 (6 bases). Trimming took off 3 bases at V and 3 bases at J, with 11 bases between the two ends. The germline gives CDR1 SQVTM, CDR2 ANQGSEA. CDR3 length equals 13 residues. The CDR3 loop is CSVDGDTHYGYTF. The CDR3 nucleotides are TGCAGCGTTGACGGGGACACACACTATGGCTACACCTTC.

The table lists this clone with a few counts. V and J are TRBV7-3 and TRBJ2-1, with 10 bases lining up with TRBD2. The CDR3 is 15 amino acids. Trimming at V came to 2 bases and at J to 4 bases, leaving 2 bases not matched to a gene. CDR1 is SGHTA and CDR2 is FQGTGA in the germline V gene. CDR3 region: CASSLGTSVYNEQFF. CDR3 nucleotide sequence: TGTGCCAGCAGCTTAGGGACTAGCGTATACAATGAGCAGTTCTTC.

This chain uses TRBV27 with TRBJ1-2, with unresolved D. The CDR3 is made up of 14 amino acids. Germline CDR1 reads MNHEY; CDR2 reads SMNVEV (reference sequence). V gave up 5 bases and J gave up 8 bases, with 18 bases separating them. The DNA of the CDR3 is TGTGCCAGCAGTAAACACGGGCGGGAGCAGGGCTACACCTTC. This codes for CASSKHGREQGYTF.

The rearrangement links TRBV6-5 to TRBJ1-2, with D perhaps matching TRBD1 (5 bases). The V end was cut by 2 bases, the J end by 6 bases, with 7 bases between. CDR1 and CDR2 from the germline V gene are MNHEY and SVGAGI. The CDR3 extends over 12 amino acids. CDR3 sequence reads: CASSYAGDGYTF. As DNA, the CDR3 is TGTGCCAGCAGTTACGCGGGGGATGGCTACACCTTC.

This clone was seen only once. The CDR3 bases are TGCAGCGGGGCGCGGGGCACAGATACGCAGTATTTT. Amino acid sequence: CSGARGTDTQYF. The chain joins TRBV29-1 to TRBJ2-3, with D tentatively TRBD2 (5 bases). V lost 7 bases and J lost 1, with 9 bases in between. Germline values: CDR1 SQVTM, CDR2 ANQGSEA. This CDR3 spans 12 amino acids.

The chain uses TRBV10-2 and TRBJ2-1; D is uncertain. The V end was cut by 5 bases, the J end by 6 bases, with 5 bases between. The V gene's germline CDR1 is WSHSY and CDR2 SAAADI. The CDR3 totals 11 residues. The CDR3 is CASSPVNEQFF. CDR3 DNA sequence: TGCGCCAGCAGTCCTGTCAATGAGCAGTTCTTC.

This clone appeared many times. This chain links TRBV14 with TRBJ1-2; D is perhaps TRBD1 (6 bases). Germline V gene data show CDR1 as SGHDN and CDR2 as FVKESK. This CDR3 contains 14 residues. The germline V and J ends were trimmed by 1 base and 4 bases, with 10 bases remaining between them. The CDR3 bases are TGTGCCAGCAGCCAAGCTGGGACACTCTATGGCTACACCTTC. The encoded protein is CASSQAGTLYGYTF.

The chain combines TRBV2 with TRBJ1-5; no clear D. Germline V gene lookup returns CDR1 SNHLY and CDR2 FYNNEI. The CDR3 loop spans 11 amino acids. Trimming removed 6 bases from V and 8 bases from J, with 8 bases in between. The CDR3 sequence: CASRVGEPQHF. The CDR3 DNA reads TGTGCCAGCAGGGTTGGAGAGCCCCAGCATTTT.

The rearrangement links TRBV29-1 to TRBJ1-5; D is unresolved. Trimming cost V 5 bases and J 5 bases, with 10 bases left between them. Germline CDR1 SQVTM, CDR2 ANQGSEA. The CDR3 covers 12 residues. The CDR3 nucleotides are TGCAGCGTTTTCCCCGGGGATCAGCCCCAGCATTTT. Translating it yields CSVFPGDQPQHF.

The chain employs TRBV2 and TRBJ2-7; no definite D call. CDR3 length: 12 amino acids. Trimming shortened V by 1 base and J by 5 bases, and 6 bases separated the two germline ends. From germline, CDR1 is SNHLY and CDR2 FYNNEI. For the CDR3, the DNA is TGTGCCAGCAGTGAAGATGTCAACGAGCAGTACTTC. This sequence encodes CASSEDVNEQYF.

The chain links TRBV2 to TRBJ1-5; D is unresolved. Germline-derived CDR1 and CDR2 are SNHLY and FYNNEI. The CDR3 spans 16 residues. The V end was cut by 0 bases, the J end by 1 base, with 10 bases between. DNA for the CDR3: TGTGCCAGCAGTGAAGCTAGACGGGGAAGCAATCAGCCCCAGCATTTT. This encodes CASSEARRGSNQPQHF.

In this sample, this clone turned up a few times. The J gene is TRBJ2-7, the V gene TRBV7-6, with 7 bases that match TRBD1. Germline CDR1 is SGHVS and CDR2 is FNYEAQ. CDR3 length: 15 amino acids. The trim removed 1 base at V and 2 bases at J, leaving 5 bases unmatched. The CDR3 DNA is TGTGCCAGCAGCTTAGACAGGGGTTTGACCTACGAGCAGTACTTC. Translated: CASSLDRGLTYEQYF. Full variable domain (rest looked up from reference TRBV7-6 and TRBJ2-7): GAGVSQSPRYKVTKRGQDVALRCDPISGHVSLYWYRQALGQGPEFLTYFNYEAQQDKSGLPNDRFSAERPEGSISTLTIQRTEQRDSAMYRCASSLDRGLTYEQYFGPGTRLTVT.

The V and J genes are TRBV7-8 and TRBJ1-1; TRBD1 is a possible D gene (5 bases). Trimming took 5 bases from V and 7 from J, leaving 23 bases between them. CDR3 size: 16 residues. The germline CDR1 and CDR2 sequences are SGHVS and FQNEAQ. CDR3 region: CASSPRGGGRASEAFF. The CDR3 coding sequence is TGTGCCAGCAGCCCACGTGGGGGTGGTAGGGCCAGTGAAGCTTTCTTT.

This clone was seen only once. J is TRBJ1-3 and V is TRBV15; 8 nucleotides line up with TRBD1. This CDR3 has 15 residues. From germline, CDR1 is LNHNV and CDR2 YYDKDF (reference sequence). V shed 5 bases and J 4 bases; nucleotides not matched to a gene: 7. The CDR3 sequence is CATSGQGSSGNTIYF. In DNA, the CDR3 is TGTGCCACCAGCGGACAGGGTAGTTCGGGAAACACCATATATTTT.

This clone was seen at least ten times. V and J are TRBV2 and TRBJ2-1; the match to TRBD2 covers 11 bases. The CDR3 totals 15 residues. J gave up 8 bases and V 6 bases, and 9 bases lay outside the gene matches. The V gene's germline CDR1 is SNHLY and CDR2 FYNNEI. CDR3 nucleotide sequence: TGTGCCAGCAGGGAAAGACTAGCGGGGAACGATGAGCAGTTCTTC. Translating gives CASRERLAGNDEQFF.

The chain links TRBV5-6 to TRBJ1-5, with D unresolved. Germline CDR1 and CDR2: SGHDT and YYEEEE. CDR3 size: 15 residues. Trimming pared 0 bases from V and 3 bases from J, leaving 10 bases between. In DNA, the CDR3 is TGTGCCAGCAGCTTGGGAAGTACTCCCAATCAGCCCCAGCATTTT. Amino acids: CASSLGSTPNQPQHF. The entire variable domain, with the rest obtained from reference TRBV5-6 and TRBJ1-5, is as follows: DAGVTQSPTHLIKTRGQQVTLRCSPKSGHDTVSWYQQALGQGPQFIFQYYEEEERQRGNFPDRFSGHQFPNYSSELNVNALLLGDSALYLCASSLGSTPNQPQHFGDGTRLSIL.

The chain joins TRBV4-3 to TRBJ1-2; D call uncertain. With 1 base removed from V and 8 bases from J, the gap between germline ends came to 23 bases. The germline CDR1 and CDR2 sequences are LGHNA and YSLEER. The CDR3 covers 17 residues. DNA of the CDR3: TGCGCCAGCAGCCAAGGGTACTCGGCCTACGCGATTCTAGGCTACACCTTC. It yields the protein CASSQGYSAYAILGYTF.

This clone was seen only a few times. The V gene is TRBV6-1, the J gene TRBJ2-7; D gene uncertain. In germline, CDR1 is MNHNS, CDR2 SASEGT. The length of the CDR3 is 12 residues. V was pared by 7 bases and J by 0 bases, with 7 bases between. DNA of the CDR3: TGTGCCAGCAAAACTCTCTCCTACGAGCAGTACTTC. Encoded protein: CASKTLSYEQYF.

The rearrangement uses TRBV29-1 and TRBJ2-3, with 9 bases identical to TRBD1. The CDR3 covers 15 residues. With V trimmed by 4 bases and J by 0 bases, 5 bases remained unmatched. Germline values: CDR1 SQVTM, CDR2 ANQGSEA. The CDR3 DNA reads TGCAGCGTTGCGACAGGGGGTGGTAGCACAGATACGCAGTATTTT. The encoded protein is CSVATGGGSTDTQYF.

This chain links TRBV6-1 with TRBJ2-3; 8 bases fit TRBD2. The germline V gene encodes CDR1 MNHNS and CDR2 SASEGT. CDR3 size: 14 residues. The CDR3 coding sequence is TGTGCTAGTGCGGGGGGCCTGGGAACAGATACGCAGTATTTT. Its protein is CASAGGLGTDTQYF.

The chain has TRBV27 and TRBJ1-6, with 8 nucleotides matching TRBD1. CDR1 is MNHEY, CDR2 SMNVEV, per germline (reference sequence). The CDR3 consists of 15 residues. Trimming cost V 6 bases and J 6 bases; bases outside gene matches: 7. CDR3 protein: CASSPGDRTNSPLHF. The CDR3 DNA sequence: TGTGCCAGCAGCCCCGGGGACAGGACTAATTCACCCCTCCACTTT.

The CDR3: CASSSVIGVYYEQYF. CDR3 in DNA: TGTGCCAGCAGTTCAGTCATAGGGGTCTACTACGAGCAGTACTTC. The gene calls are TRBV27 and TRBJ2-7, with TRBD1 as a possible D gene (5 bases). Germline CDR1 reads MNHEY; CDR2 reads SMNVEV (reference sequence). The CDR3 length is 15 residues. V was cut by 4 bases and J by 3 bases, with 16 bases left in between.

The chain recombines TRBV30 with TRBJ2-7; tentatively, D is TRBD2 (6 bases). V dropped 1 base and J dropped 2 bases, with 15 bases sitting between them. CDR3 size: 15 residues. CDR1 GTSNPN and CDR2 SVGIG come from the germline V gene (reference sequence). CDR3 nucleotide sequence: TGTGCCTGGAGTGATCCGGGACTCTCGCCCTACGAGCAGTACTTC. Its translation is CAWSDPGLSPYEQYF.

The chain has TRBV2 and TRBJ1-5, with a weak D call TRBD1 (5 bases). This CDR3 is built from 13 residues. V lost 8 bases to trimming and J lost 6 bases, with 14 bases between them. Per the germline V gene, CDR1 is SNHLY and CDR2 is FYNNEI. The CDR3 nucleotides are TGTGCCAGCGGGCCAGGGATCGGTCAGCCCCAGCATTTT. Translated: CASGPGIGQPQHF.

This sequence joins TRBV11-3 and TRBJ2-1; the match to TRBD2 covers 7 bases. The CDR3 has 17 amino acids. Germline values: CDR1 SGHNT, CDR2 YENEEA. The junction had 11 bases not matched to a gene; V was cut back by 5 bases and J by 1 base. The CDR3 loop reads CASSPRLGAGSYNEQFF. CDR3 in DNA: TGTGCCAGCAGCCCACGACTGGGAGCGGGGTCCTACAATGAGCAGTTCTTC.